Listed below are T cell receptor beta chains from one sample, sequenced in a study of CD8 T cells in Susac syndrome. TCRdb fed the immunoSEQ multiplex PCR reads into MiXCR, producing one record per CDR3 protein. The sample contains tens of thousands of distinct CDR3 sequences, 93% of which appear only once. The sequenced material came from CD4+ T cells from PBMCs. These receptors all come from a human donor with Susac syndrome. Each CDR3 is given with its conserved first and last residue. The D gene is left open where the match is weak. Only part of the rows carry a size: once, few, many, or a class if the clone is expanded.

d_gene	j_gene	len	abundance	v_gene	CDR3nt	CDR3aa
TRBD2	TRBJ2-5	15	.	TRBV6-6	TGTGCCAGCAGGGGACTAGCGGGGCTGGGAGAGACCCAGTACTTC	CASRGLAGLGETQYF
TRBD1	TRBJ2-5	16	.	TRBV2	TGTGCCAGCACTAGACAGGGCACCCTGTTTCAAGAGACCCAGTACTTC	CASTRQGTLFQETQYF
.	TRBJ1-5	17	.	TRBV19	TGTGCCAGTAGTATACCCCCCTTGAAGGCCATGTATCAGCCCCAGCATTTT	CASSIPPLKAMYQPQHF
.	TRBJ1-2	13	.	TRBV3-1	TGTGCCAGCAGCCCCGGTCCTGCGATAGGCTACACCTTC	CASSPGPAIGYTF
.	TRBJ2-7	15	few	TRBV19	TGTGCCAGTAGTAAAGCAGGGGATAGTTCCTACGAGCAGTACTTC	CASSKAGDSSYEQYF
.	TRBJ1-6	14	.	TRBV28	TGTGCCAGCAGTCCCCTGGCAGGGAACTCACCCCTCCACTTT	CASSPLAGNSPLHF
TRBD1	TRBJ2-5	15	once	TRBV7-2	TGTGCCAGCAGCCTCCGACAGGGGACTCAAGAGACCCAGTACTTC	CASSLRQGTQETQYF
.	TRBJ1-5	15	.	TRBV20-1	TGCAGTGCTAGAGCCGGGACGACCCCCAATCAGCCCCAGCATTTT	CSARAGTTPNQPQHF
.	TRBJ1-2	15	.	TRBV7-2	TGTGCCAGCACCTTTATGGAACGAGGGGTCTATGGCTACACCTTC	CASTFMERGVYGYTF
.	TRBJ2-3	11	.	TRBV7-2	TGTGCCAGCAACTTACGAGATACGCAGTATTTT	CASNLRDTQYF
TRBD1	TRBJ1-1	14	.	TRBV6-5	TGTGCCAGCAGAGAGGACAGGGGGCGGACTGAAGCTTTCTTT	CASREDRGRTEAFF
.	TRBJ2-7	15	.	TRBV14	TGTGCCAGCAGCCAAGGCGGCAGGTGGCCCTACGAGCAGTACTTC	CASSQGGRWPYEQYF
TRBD1	TRBJ2-5	13	.	TRBV7-9	TGTGCCAGCAGCCAAGACAGGGGTCAGACCCAGTACTTC	CASSQDRGQTQYF
TRBD2	TRBJ2-3	15	.	TRBV3-1	TGTGCCAGCAGCCAAGAGGGGACTAGCAGCGATACGCAGTATTTT	CASSQEGTSSDTQYF
TRBD1	TRBJ2-1	15	once	TRBV7-2	TGTGCCAGCAGCTTAAGGACAGGGGGAAGGGGTGAGCAGTTCTTC	CASSLRTGGRGEQFF
.	TRBJ2-5	15	.	TRBV14	TGTGCCAGCAGCCTAGCCCTAGCGTTCCAAGAGACCCAGTACTTC	CASSLALAFQETQYF
TRBD1	TRBJ1-6	15	.	TRBV7-2	TGTGCCAGCACAAGGGACAGGGGTTCGAATTCACCCCTCCACTTT	CASTRDRGSNSPLHF
.	TRBJ2-5	15	.	TRBV18	TGTGCCAGCTCACCACCGGGGAGTTTCCAAGAGACCCAGTACTTC	CASSPPGSFQETQYF
.	TRBJ2-3	14	.	TRBV29-1	TGCAGCGTTGAAGGGGCAGAAAGCACAGATACGCAGTATTTT	CSVEGAESTDTQYF
TRBD1	TRBJ2-3	15	.	TRBV23-1	TGCGCCAGCAGTCAAAGGGACAGGGGCACAGATACGCAGTATTTT	CASSQRDRGTDTQYF
.	TRBJ1-2	13	once	TRBV20-1	TGCAGTGCTAGAGGGCAGGGCAACTATGGCTACACCTTC	CSARGQGNYGYTF
TRBD1	TRBJ1-5	13	.	TRBV2	TGTGCCAGCAGTCGACAGGGGGATCAGCCCCAGCATTTT	CASSRQGDQPQHF
.	TRBJ2-3	16	.	TRBV29-1	TGCAGCGTTGAAGATCAACCGAGGGGCTCGACAGATACGCAGTATTTT	CSVEDQPRGSTDTQYF
.	TRBJ2-7	13	.	TRBV4-1	TGCGCCAGCAGCCGTGGGGTTTCCTACGAGCAGTACTTC	CASSRGVSYEQYF
.	TRBJ2-3	15	.	TRBV7-6	TGTGCCAGCAGCTTAGCGGCTCAGGGAGCCGATACGCAGTATTTT	CASSLAAQGADTQYF
TRBD2	TRBJ2-7	15	once	TRBV20-1	TGCAGTGCTAGAGATAGCGGGGGCCACTCCTACGAGCAGTACTTC	CSARDSGGHSYEQYF
TRBD1	TRBJ2-7	15	.	TRBV5-1	TGCGCCAGCAGCTTGGGCCCGGGACAGGGCTACGAGCAGTACTTC	CASSLGPGQGYEQYF
.	TRBJ2-7	12	.	TRBV7-2	TGTGCCAGCAGCTTCGGACACTACGAGCAGTACTTC	CASSFGHYEQYF
TRBD2	TRBJ2-3	14	.	TRBV20-1	TGCAGTGCTAGTACTAGCGGGGTTGCAGATACGCAGTATTTT	CSASTSGVADTQYF
.	TRBJ2-2	14	.	TRBV28	TGTGCCAGCTCACAGGGTCTTGACACCGGGGAGCTGTTTTTT	CASSQGLDTGELFF
.	TRBJ2-1	14	.	TRBV5-1	TGCGCCAGCAGCAACCGGACGACGTACAATGAGCAGTTCTTC	CASSNRTTYNEQFF
TRBD2	TRBJ2-1	15	.	TRBV28	TGTGCCAGCACCCCGGGGGGGGAATCCTACAATGAGCAGTTCTTC	CASTPGGESYNEQFF
.	TRBJ2-7	15	.	TRBV19	TGTGCCAGTAGTCCCTCCCCCGGGGGCGGCTACGAGCAGTACTTC	CASSPSPGGGYEQYF
.	TRBJ1-5	17	once	TRBV20-1	TGCAGTGCTAGAGATTTAACAGACGCCTATAGCAATCAGCCCCAGCATTTT	CSARDLTDAYSNQPQHF
.	TRBJ1-2	12	.	TRBV20-1	TGCAGTTGTTTAGTTCCTACTATCGGCTACACCTTC	CSCLVPTIGYTF
.	TRBJ2-7	14	.	TRBV3-1	TGTGCCAGCAGCAAAATGAGGGCTGGCTACGAGCAGTACTTC	CASSKMRAGYEQYF
TRBD1	TRBJ2-3	15	once	TRBV5-8	TGTGCCAGCAGCAGACAGGGATGGTCCACAGATACGCAGTATTTT	CASSRQGWSTDTQYF
.	TRBJ1-1	15	.	TRBV4-2	TGTGCCAGCAGCATGGCATGGGACGTGAACACTGAAGCTTTCTTT	CASSMAWDVNTEAFF
.	TRBJ2-7	16	.	TRBV7-3	TGTGCCAGCAGCGCTGTCTTCATTATGGGGGCCCACGAGCAGTACTTC	CASSAVFIMGAHEQYF
.	TRBJ2-7	12	few	TRBV7-2	TGTGCCAGCAGCTCTCACCTTGGGGAGCAGTACTTC	CASSSHLGEQYF
.	TRBJ1-2	13	.	TRBV6-5	TGTGCCAGCAGCCGACAGTCGCTCTATGGCTACACCTTC	CASSRQSLYGYTF
TRBD2	TRBJ2-5	16	.	TRBV5-1	TGCGCCAGCAGCTTGGCCCGGATAGCGGGGCCTGGAGACCAGTACTTC	CASSLARIAGPGDQYF
.	TRBJ1-4	16	.	TRBV2	TGTGCCAGCAGTGACGCCAGGGGTGCAACTAATGAAAAACTGTTTTTT	CASSDARGATNEKLFF
.	TRBJ2-3	16	.	TRBV6-5	TGTGCCAGCAGTTACGACAGGCGCACCATTTTGGATACGCAGTATTTT	CASSYDRRTILDTQYF